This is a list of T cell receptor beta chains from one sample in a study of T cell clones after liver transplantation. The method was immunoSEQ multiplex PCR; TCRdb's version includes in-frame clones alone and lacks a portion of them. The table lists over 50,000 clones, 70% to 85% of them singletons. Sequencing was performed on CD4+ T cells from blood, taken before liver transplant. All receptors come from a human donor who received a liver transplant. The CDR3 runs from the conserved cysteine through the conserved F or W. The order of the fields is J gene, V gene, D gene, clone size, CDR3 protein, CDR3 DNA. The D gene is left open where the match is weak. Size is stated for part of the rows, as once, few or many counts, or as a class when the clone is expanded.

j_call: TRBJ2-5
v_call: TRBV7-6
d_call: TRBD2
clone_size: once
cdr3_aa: CASSLVGGTETQYF
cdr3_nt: TGTGCCAGCAGCTTAGTCGGGGGGACGGAGACCCAGTACTTC

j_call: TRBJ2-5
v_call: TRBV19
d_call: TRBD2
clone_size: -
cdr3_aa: CASSTLGGLAGDPETQYF
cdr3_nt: TGTGCCAGTAGTACCCTGGGGGGACTAGCGGGAGATCCGGAGACCCAGTACTTC

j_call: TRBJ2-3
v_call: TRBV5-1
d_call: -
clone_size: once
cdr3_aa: CASSTWGEASGNTQYF
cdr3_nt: TGCGCCAGCAGCACTTGGGGTGAGGCCTCGGGGAATACGCAGTATTTT

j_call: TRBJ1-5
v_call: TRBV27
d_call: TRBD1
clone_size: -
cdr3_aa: CASSLFKGPGQGGNQPQHF
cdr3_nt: TGTGCCAGCAGTTTATTCAAGGGTCCGGGACAGGGTGGCAATCAGCCCCAGCATTTT

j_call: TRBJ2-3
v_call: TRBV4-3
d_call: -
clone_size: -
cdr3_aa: CASGQGGRLDTQYF
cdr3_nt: TGCGCCAGCGGCCAGGGTGGGAGGCTGGATACGCAGTATTTT

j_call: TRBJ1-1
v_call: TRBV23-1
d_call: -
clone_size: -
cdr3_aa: CASSPRLNTEAFF
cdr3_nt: TGCGCCAGCAGTCCTAGGTTGAACACTGAAGCTTTCTTT

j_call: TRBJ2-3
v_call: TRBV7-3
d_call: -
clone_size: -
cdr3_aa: CASSLTSSRGTDTQYF
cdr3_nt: TGTGCCAGCAGCCTAACTAGCTCGCGGGGCACAGATACGCAGTATTTT

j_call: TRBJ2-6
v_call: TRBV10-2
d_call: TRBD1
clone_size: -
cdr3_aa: CASSTGGLANVLTF
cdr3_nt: TGCGCCAGCAGCACAGGGGGACTGGCCAACGTCCTGACTTTC

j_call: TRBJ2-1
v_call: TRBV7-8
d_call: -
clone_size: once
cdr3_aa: CASSLVVSYNEQFF
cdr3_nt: TGTGCCAGCAGCTTAGTTGTTTCCTACAATGAGCAGTTCTTC

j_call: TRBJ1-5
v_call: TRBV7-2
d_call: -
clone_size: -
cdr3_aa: CASSSMGGASQPQHF
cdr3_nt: TGTGCCAGCAGCTCAATGGGTGGGGCCAGTCAGCCCCAGCATTTT

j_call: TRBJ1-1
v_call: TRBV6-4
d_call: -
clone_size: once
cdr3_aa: CASRNYDGETEAFF
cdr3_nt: TGTGCCAGCAGAAATTACGACGGGGAGACTGAAGCTTTCTTT

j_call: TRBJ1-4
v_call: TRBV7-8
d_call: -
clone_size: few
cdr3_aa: CASSLDIGGSEKLFF
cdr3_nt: TGTGCCAGCAGCTTAGACATAGGAGGGAGTGAAAAACTGTTTTTT

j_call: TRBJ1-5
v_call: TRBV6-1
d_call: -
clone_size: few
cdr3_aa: CASSPEPGGNQPQHF
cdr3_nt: TGTGCCAGCAGCCCGGAACCTGGGGGCAATCAGCCCCAGCATTTT

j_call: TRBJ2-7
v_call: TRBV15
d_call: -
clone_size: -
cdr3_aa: CATSRDIYEQYF
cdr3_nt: TGTGCCACCAGCAGGGACATCTACGAGCAGTACTTC

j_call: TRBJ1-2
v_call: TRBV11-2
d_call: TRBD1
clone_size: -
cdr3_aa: CASSAGQGANGYTF
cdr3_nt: TGTGCCAGCAGCGCTGGACAGGGGGCGAATGGCTACACCTTC

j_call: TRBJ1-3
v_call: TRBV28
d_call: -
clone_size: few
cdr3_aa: CASVGRGNTIYF
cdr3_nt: TGTGCCAGCGTCGGGAGGGGAAACACCATATATTTT

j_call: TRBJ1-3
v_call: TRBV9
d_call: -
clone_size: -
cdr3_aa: CASSGTDNSGNTIYF
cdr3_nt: TGTGCCAGCAGCGGAACCGACAACTCTGGAAACACCATATATTTT

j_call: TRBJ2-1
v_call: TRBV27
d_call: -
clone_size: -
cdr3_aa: CASSTPAATGTYNEQFF
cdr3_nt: TGTGCCAGCAGTACTCCCGCGGCGACAGGGACTTACAATGAGCAGTTCTTC

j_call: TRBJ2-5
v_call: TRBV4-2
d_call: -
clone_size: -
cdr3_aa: CASSQAGAGPETQYF
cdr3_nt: TGTGCCAGCAGCCAAGCTGGGGCGGGGCCAGAGACCCAGTACTTC

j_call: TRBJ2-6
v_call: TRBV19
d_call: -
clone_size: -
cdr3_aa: CASRITSGRSSGANVLTF
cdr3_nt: TGTGCCAGTAGGATCACGAGCGGCAGAAGCTCTGGGGCCAACGTCCTGACTTTC

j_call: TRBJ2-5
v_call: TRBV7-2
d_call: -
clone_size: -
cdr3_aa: CASSLLGEETQYF
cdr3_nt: TGTGCCAGCAGCCTCTTGGGGGAAGAGACCCAGTACTTC

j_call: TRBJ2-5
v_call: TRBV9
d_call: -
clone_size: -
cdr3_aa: CASSALAVQETQYF
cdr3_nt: TGTGCCAGCAGCGCCTTAGCGGTCCAAGAGACCCAGTACTTC

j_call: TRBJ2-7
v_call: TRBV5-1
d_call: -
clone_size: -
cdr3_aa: CASSLHIAYEQYF
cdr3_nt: TGCGCCAGCAGCTTACACATTGCCTACGAGCAGTACTTC

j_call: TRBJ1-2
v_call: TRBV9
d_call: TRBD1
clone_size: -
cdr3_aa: CASSVVQGGGYTF
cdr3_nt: TGTGCCAGCAGCGTAGTTCAGGGGGGAGGCTACACCTTC

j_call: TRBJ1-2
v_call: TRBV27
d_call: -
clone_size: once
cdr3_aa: CASSLGAGPWGYTF
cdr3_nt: TGTGCCAGCAGTTTAGGTGCAGGACCGTGGGGCTACACCTTC

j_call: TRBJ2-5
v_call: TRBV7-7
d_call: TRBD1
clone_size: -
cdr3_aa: CASSTGQGSETQYF
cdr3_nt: TGTGCCAGCAGCACCGGACAGGGGTCCGAGACCCAGTACTTC

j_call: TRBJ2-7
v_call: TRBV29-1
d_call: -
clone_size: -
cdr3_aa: CSVGGDRSYEQYF
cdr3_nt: TGCAGCGTTGGGGGGGACAGATCCTACGAGCAGTACTTC

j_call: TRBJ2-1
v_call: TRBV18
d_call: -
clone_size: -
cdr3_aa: CASRTAQSSYNEQFF
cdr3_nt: TGTGCCAGCCGGACGGCCCAGAGCTCCTACAATGAGCAGTTCTTC

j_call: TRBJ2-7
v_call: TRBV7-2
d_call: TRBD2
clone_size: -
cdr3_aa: CASSLAGLAGDPYEQYF
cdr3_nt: TGTGCCAGCAGCTTAGCTGGACTAGCGGGAGATCCCTACGAGCAGTACTTC

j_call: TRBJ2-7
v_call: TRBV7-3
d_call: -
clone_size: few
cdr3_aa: CASSLTGHHYEQYF
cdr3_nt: TGTGCCAGCAGCTTAACCGGACATCACTACGAGCAGTACTTC

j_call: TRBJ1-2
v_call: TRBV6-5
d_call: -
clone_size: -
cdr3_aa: CASSYLDRLRDYGYTF
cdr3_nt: TGTGCCAGCAGTTACCTTGACAGACTTAGAGACTATGGCTACACCTTC

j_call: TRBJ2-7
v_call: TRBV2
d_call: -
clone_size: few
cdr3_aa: CASKVGYEQYF
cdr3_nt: TGTGCCAGCAAGGTGGGGTACGAGCAGTACTTC

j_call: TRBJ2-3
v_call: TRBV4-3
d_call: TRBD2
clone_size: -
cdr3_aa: CASSQDSLKRGLGDTQYF
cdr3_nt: TGCGCCAGCAGCCAAGATTCCCTCAAGCGGGGGCTTGGAGATACGCAGTATTTT

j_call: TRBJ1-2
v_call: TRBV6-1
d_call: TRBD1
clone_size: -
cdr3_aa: CASTYRGIYGYTF
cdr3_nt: TGTGCCAGCACCTACAGGGGGATCTATGGCTACACCTTC

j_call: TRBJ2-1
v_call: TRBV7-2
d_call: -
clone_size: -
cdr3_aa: CASSLAGGPYNEQFF
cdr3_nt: TGTGCCAGCAGCTTAGCGGGAGGACCATACAATGAGCAGTTCTTC

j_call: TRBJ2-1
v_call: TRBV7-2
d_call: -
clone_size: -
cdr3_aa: CASSLDYNEQFF
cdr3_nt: TGTGCCAGCAGCTTAGATTACAATGAGCAGTTCTTC

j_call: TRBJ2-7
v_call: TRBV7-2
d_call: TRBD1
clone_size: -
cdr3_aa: CASSWDRGDEQYF
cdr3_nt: TGTGCCAGCAGCTGGGACAGGGGTGACGAGCAGTACTTC

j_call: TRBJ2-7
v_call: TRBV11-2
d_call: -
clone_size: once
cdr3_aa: CASSLERGWGEQYF
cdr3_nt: TGTGCCAGCAGCTTAGAGAGGGGCTGGGGCGAGCAGTACTTC

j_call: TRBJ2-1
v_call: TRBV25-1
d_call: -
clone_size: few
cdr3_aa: CASSVSSGLPTYNEQFF
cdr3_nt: TGTGCCAGCAGTGTTTCATCCGGACTCCCAACCTACAATGAGCAGTTCTTC

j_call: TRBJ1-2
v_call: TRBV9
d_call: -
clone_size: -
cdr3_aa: CASSWGTDETSYGYTF
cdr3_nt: TGTGCCAGCAGCTGGGGGACGGACGAAACGAGCTATGGCTACACCTTC